The rows below give T cell receptor beta chains drawn from one sample of a study of blood T cells in healthy people across ages. TCRdb independently ran MiXCR on the 5' RACE reads; one entry per CDR3 protein. The sample includes some 640,000 distinct CDR3 sequences, around 45% of them seen just once. Sequenced sample: blood. These receptors all come from a woman aged 60-75 years in good health. Each CDR3 is given with its conserved first and last residue. Fields, in order: D gene, clone size, V gene, J gene, CDR3 protein, CDR3 DNA. The D gene is left open where the match is weak. Some rows mark clone size as missing; the rest say once, few, many or name a class of expanded clone.

D gene: TRBD1; clone size: few; V gene: TRBV10-3; J gene: TRBJ2-1; CDR3 protein: CAVGQDDNEQFF; CDR3 DNA: TGTGCCGTTGGACAGGATGACAATGAGCAGTTCTTC
D gene: NA; clone size: NA; V gene: TRBV6-5; J gene: TRBJ2-7; CDR3 protein: CASSYRHRGPYEQYF; CDR3 DNA: TGTGCCAGCAGTTACCGGCATCGGGGCCCCTACGAGCAGTACTTC
D gene: NA; clone size: NA; V gene: TRBV4-3; J gene: TRBJ2-5; CDR3 protein: CASSQDSRLAGETQYF; CDR3 DNA: TGCGCCAGCAGCCAAGATTCAAGGCTAGCAGGGGAGACCCAGTACTTC
D gene: TRBD1; clone size: NA; V gene: TRBV7-2; J gene: TRBJ2-5; CDR3 protein: CASSPDRAKETQYF; CDR3 DNA: TGTGCCAGCAGCCCAGACAGGGCGAAGGAGACCCAGTACTTC
D gene: TRBD2; clone size: NA; V gene: TRBV9; J gene: TRBJ2-1; CDR3 protein: CASSARLASYNEQFF; CDR3 DNA: TGTGCCAGCAGCGCCCGACTAGCTTCCTACAATGAGCAGTTCTTC
D gene: NA; clone size: NA; V gene: TRBV7-2; J gene: TRBJ2-1; CDR3 protein: CASTSPAASSYNEQFF; CDR3 DNA: TGTGCCAGCACCTCACCCGCGGCGAGCTCCTACAATGAGCAGTTCTTC
D gene: TRBD2; clone size: NA; V gene: TRBV28; J gene: TRBJ2-2; CDR3 protein: CASKTSGINTGELFF; CDR3 DNA: TGTGCCAGCAAAACTAGCGGGATCAACACCGGGGAGCTGTTTTTT
D gene: NA; clone size: once; V gene: TRBV4-3; J gene: TRBJ2-1; CDR3 protein: CASSQDQGPAGSGYNEQFF; CDR3 DNA: TGCGCCAGCAGCCAAGATCAAGGACCAGCGGGCTCAGGGTACAATGAGCAGTTCTTC
D gene: NA; clone size: few; V gene: TRBV7-6; J gene: TRBJ2-1; CDR3 protein: CASSLVGDNEQFF; CDR3 DNA: TGTGCCAGCAGCTTAGTAGGGGACAATGAGCAGTTCTTC
D gene: TRBD1; clone size: NA; V gene: TRBV3-1; J gene: TRBJ2-7; CDR3 protein: CASRKGTAFEQYF; CDR3 DNA: TGTGCCAGCAGAAAAGGGACAGCCTTCGAGCAGTACTTC
D gene: NA; clone size: NA; V gene: TRBV20-1; J gene: TRBJ2-5; CDR3 protein: CSAHALDEQRETQYF; CDR3 DNA: TGCAGTGCTCATGCACTGGACGAGCAGCGAGAGACCCAGTACTTC
D gene: NA; clone size: few; V gene: TRBV6-2/TRBV6-3; J gene: TRBJ2-5; CDR3 protein: CASSYGEETQYF; CDR3 DNA: TGTGCCAGCAGTTACGGGGAAGAGACCCAGTACTTC
D gene: TRBD1; clone size: NA; V gene: TRBV28; J gene: TRBJ2-7; CDR3 protein: CASSLRDRDLGEQYF; CDR3 DNA: TGTGCCAGCAGTTTAAGGGACAGGGATCTAGGCGAGCAGTACTTC
D gene: NA; clone size: many; V gene: TRBV7-9; J gene: TRBJ2-6; CDR3 protein: CASSLGDSGANVLTF; CDR3 DNA: TGTGCCAGCAGCTTAGGCGACTCTGGGGCCAACGTCCTGACTTTC
D gene: NA; clone size: NA; V gene: TRBV7-2; J gene: TRBJ2-1; CDR3 protein: CASSLAAGKYEQFF; CDR3 DNA: TGTGCCAGCAGTCTTGCGGCGGGAAAGTATGAGCAGTTCTTC
D gene: TRBD1; clone size: many; V gene: TRBV18; J gene: TRBJ1-6; CDR3 protein: CASSPLPGQGNNSPLHF; CDR3 DNA: TGTGCCAGCTCACCACTCCCCGGACAGGGCAATAATTCACCCCTCCACTTT
D gene: TRBD2; clone size: once; V gene: TRBV3-1; J gene: TRBJ2-7; CDR3 protein: CASSQASGRAGEQYF; CDR3 DNA: TGTGCCAGCAGCCAAGCCAGCGGGAGGGCTGGGGAGCAGTACTTC
D gene: TRBD2; clone size: NA; V gene: TRBV14; J gene: TRBJ2-7; CDR3 protein: CASSRDGRRGEQYF; CDR3 DNA: TGTGCCAGCAGCCGAGACGGGAGGCGGGGCGAGCAGTACTTC
D gene: NA; clone size: NA; V gene: TRBV27; J gene: TRBJ2-7; CDR3 protein: CASSLLTHQGYEQYF; CDR3 DNA: TGTGCCAGCAGTTTATTAACCCACCAGGGGTACGAGCAGTACTTC
D gene: NA; clone size: NA; V gene: TRBV12-3/TRBV12-4; J gene: TRBJ2-3; CDR3 protein: CASSLHADTQYF; CDR3 DNA: TGTGCCAGCAGTTTACATGCAGATACGCAGTATTTT
D gene: NA; clone size: NA; V gene: TRBV24-1; J gene: TRBJ2-3; CDR3 protein: CATDRGTDTQYF; CDR3 DNA: TGCGCCACAGATCGAGGCACAGATACGCAGTATTTT
D gene: NA; clone size: NA; V gene: TRBV15; J gene: TRBJ2-7; CDR3 protein: CATGRDHDAYEQYF; CDR3 DNA: TGTGCCACCGGCAGAGATCACGACGCCTACGAGCAGTACTTC
D gene: NA; clone size: NA; V gene: TRBV5-1; J gene: TRBJ2-4; CDR3 protein: CASSLQDIAKNIQYF; CDR3 DNA: TGCGCCAGCAGCTTGCAGGACATAGCCAAAAACATTCAGTACTTC
D gene: NA; clone size: NA; V gene: TRBV20-1; J gene: TRBJ1-1; CDR3 protein: CSADDGPNTEAFF; CDR3 DNA: TGCAGTGCCGACGACGGACCGAACACTGAAGCTTTCTTT
D gene: TRBD2; clone size: many; V gene: TRBV7-2; J gene: TRBJ2-3; CDR3 protein: CASSLVGGRAPDTQYF; CDR3 DNA: TGTGCCAGCAGCTTAGTCGGCGGGAGGGCCCCAGATACGCAGTATTTT
D gene: NA; clone size: few; V gene: TRBV2; J gene: TRBJ2-7; CDR3 protein: CASSRTYPYEQYF; CDR3 DNA: TGTGCCAGCAGTCGGACGTACCCCTACGAGCAGTACTTC
D gene: TRBD1; clone size: NA; V gene: TRBV20-1; J gene: TRBJ1-2; CDR3 protein: CSASTGAGYTF; CDR3 DNA: TGCAGTGCTTCGACAGGGGCTGGCTACACCTTC
D gene: NA; clone size: few; V gene: TRBV24-1; J gene: TRBJ1-2; CDR3 protein: CATSAGGRFFCACGYTF; CDR3 DNA: TGTGCCACCAGTGCTGGGGGGCGCTTCTTCTGTGCTTGTGGCTACACCTTC
D gene: NA; clone size: NA; V gene: TRBV10-3; J gene: TRBJ2-1; CDR3 protein: CAISESNPGDEQFF; CDR3 DNA: TGTGCCATCAGTGAGTCGAACCCGGGTGATGAGCAGTTCTTC
D gene: NA; clone size: NA; V gene: TRBV27; J gene: TRBJ2-1; CDR3 protein: CASSAQLRGEQFF; CDR3 DNA: TGTGCCAGCAGTGCGCAATTAAGGGGTGAGCAGTTCTTC
D gene: TRBD2; clone size: few; V gene: TRBV20-1; J gene: TRBJ2-3; CDR3 protein: CSAILAGAWASTDTQYF; CDR3 DNA: TGCAGTGCAATACTAGCGGGAGCGTGGGCTAGCACAGATACGCAGTATTTT
D gene: NA; clone size: NA; V gene: TRBV20-1; J gene: TRBJ2-1; CDR3 protein: CSAKTRYAYNEQFF; CDR3 DNA: TGCAGTGCGAAGACTAGGTATGCCTACAATGAGCAGTTCTTC
D gene: NA; clone size: few; V gene: TRBV6-6; J gene: TRBJ2-4; CDR3 protein: CASSSATGSRNIQYF; CDR3 DNA: TGTGCCAGCAGTTCCGCGACCGGGTCGAGAAACATTCAGTACTTC